The clone carrying this TCR beta chain appeared a few times. What it binds is not known. The record originates from a study of early T cells in non-severe SARS-CoV-2 infection. Study-wide context: The chains were unpaired, and the sequenced material was bulk RNA from unsorted whole blood.

Trimming removed 5 bases from V and 7 bases from J, with 9 bases in between. The CDR3 consists of 12 residues. Whole-study findings and limits: Matching against VDJdb likely underestimated virus-specific expansions, favoring anti-spike CD8.

The TCR library protocol attached unique molecular identifiers to the individual cDNA molecules. MiXCR, run by TCRdb on the 5' RACE reads, gives a single entry per CDR3 protein. The sample comprises tens of thousands of distinct CDR3 sequences, roughly a tenth of which are singletons, and more than 20% rests with the top ten. The chain uses TRBV12-3 or TRBV12-4 and TRBJ2-1; the D gene is possibly TRBD1 (6 bases). Source material: whole blood. The clonotype originates from an adult who was a healthcare worker with PCR-confirmed SARS-CoV-2 infection or an uninfected control (not recorded which). CDR3 coding DNA: TGTGCCAGCAGTACCACAGGGAATGAGCAGTTCTTC. This gives the protein CASSTTGNEQFF.